This paragraph covers one TCR beta chain sequence. Its antigen is unidentified. This sample stems from a study of CD8+ T cells in alopecia areata. Study outcomes and limitations: Clonality was higher in lesional than normal scalp, especially in alopecia totalis/universalis. Significant decreases in scalp clonality and expanded CD8+ clones followed tofacitinib treatment.

Documented treatment: oral pan-JAK inhibitor, 5-10 mg twice daily. Following extraction, RNA underwent reverse transcription to cDNA, which served as the sequencing template. Libraries were prepared by immunoSEQ multiplex PCR; TCRdb keeps only in-frame clonotypes and omits some of them. Altogether about 210,000 clones are present, roughly 64% being singletons, with the ten largest covering roughly 4.2%. The input for sequencing was CD4+ T cells sorted from blood, taken at week 4, from a patient treated with tofacitinib. The receptor comes from a human donor with alopecia areata.

This CDR3 reads CASSVGNYGYTF. The CDR3 DNA reads as TGTGCCAGCAGCGTAGGGAACTATGGCTACACCTTC. The genes are TRBV9 and TRBJ1-2; D is unresolved. Germline CDR1 SGDLS, CDR2 YYNGEE. V dropped 0 bases and J dropped 2 bases, with 2 bases sitting between them. CDR3 length: 12 residues. The full variable domain, completed using reference TRBV9 and TRBJ1-2, is DSGVTQTPKHLITATGQRVTLRCSPRSGDLSVYWYQQSLDQGLQFLIQYYNGEERAKGNILERFSAQQFPDLHSELNLSSLELGDSALYFCASSVGNYGYTFGSGTRLTVV.